In this sample, the clone carrying this T cell receptor beta chain turned up once. Its matching antigen is unknown. It was with 60 Vbeta and 13 Jbeta primers that the PCR ran. Assay used: immunoSEQ multiplex PCR; TCRdb lists only in-frame clones, some missing. The table includes a few hundred thousand clones, 80% to 90% detected once. This sample is part of a study of cytomegalovirus exposure and HLA in healthy donors. Findings and caveats of the study: Fewer N-insertions (relative to the roughly 630-donor mean) were reportedly seen in an Asian-associated ancestry cluster in a later analysis.

V lost 4 bases, J lost 3 bases, and 17 bases stayed unmatched. The CDR3 extends over 17 amino acids. Germline loops: CDR1 SQVTM, CDR2 ANQGSEA. The source material was PBMCs. This chain joins TRBV29-1 and TRBJ2-7; 8 positions agree with TRBD1. This sequence was found in a woman aged 18 to 35 in good health and CMV-seronegative. The CDR3 spells CSVVVWSVRTGIYEQYF. CDR3 in DNA: TGCAGCGTTGTGGTGTGGTCGGTCAGGACAGGGATCTACGAGCAGTACTTC.